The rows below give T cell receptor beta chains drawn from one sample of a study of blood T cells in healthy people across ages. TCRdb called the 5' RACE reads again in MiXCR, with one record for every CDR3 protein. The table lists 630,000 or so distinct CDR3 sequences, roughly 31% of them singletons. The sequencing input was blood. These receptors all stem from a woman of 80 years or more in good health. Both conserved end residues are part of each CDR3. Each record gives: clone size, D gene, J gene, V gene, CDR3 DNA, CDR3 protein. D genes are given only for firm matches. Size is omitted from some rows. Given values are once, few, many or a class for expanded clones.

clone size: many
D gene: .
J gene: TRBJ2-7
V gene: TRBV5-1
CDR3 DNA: TGCGCCAGCAGCCAGGACGGAATTCGCATCTACGAGCAGTACTTC
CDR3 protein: CASSQDGIRIYEQYF

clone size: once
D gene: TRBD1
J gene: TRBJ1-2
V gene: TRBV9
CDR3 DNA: TGTGCCAGCAGCTCCCAAAAGGGGGACAGGGAGGCCTATGGCTACACCTTC
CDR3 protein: CASSSQKGDREAYGYTF

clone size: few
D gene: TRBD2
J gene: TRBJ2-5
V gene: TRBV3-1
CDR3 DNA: TGTGCCAGCAGCCCCGGTGAGCGGGGGGCGCGGGAGACCCAGTACTTC
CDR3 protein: CASSPGERGARETQYF

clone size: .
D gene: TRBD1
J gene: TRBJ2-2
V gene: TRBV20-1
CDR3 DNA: TGCAGTGCTCCCCGGGACAGATTCACCGGGGAGCTGTTTTTT
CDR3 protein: CSAPRDRFTGELFF

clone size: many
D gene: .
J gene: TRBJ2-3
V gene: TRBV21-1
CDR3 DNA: TGTGCCAGCAGCAAAGCTACTAGCGGGGGGGTTACAGATACGCAGTATTTT
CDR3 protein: CASSKATSGGVTDTQYF

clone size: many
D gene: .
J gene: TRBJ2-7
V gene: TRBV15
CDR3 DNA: TGTGCCACCAGCAGAGATAGGGGACTTTACGAGCAGTACTTC
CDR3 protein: CATSRDRGLYEQYF

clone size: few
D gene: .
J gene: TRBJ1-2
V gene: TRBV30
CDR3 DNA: TGTGCCTGGAGTGGGGGTATCCACTATGGCTACACCTTC
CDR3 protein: CAWSGGIHYGYTF

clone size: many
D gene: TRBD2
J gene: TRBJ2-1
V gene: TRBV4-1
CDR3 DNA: TGCGCCAGCAGCCAAGATTTTGCGAGCGGGGAGTCGTACAATGAGCAGTTCTTC
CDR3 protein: CASSQDFASGESYNEQFF

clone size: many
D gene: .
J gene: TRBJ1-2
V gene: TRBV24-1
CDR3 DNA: TGTGCCACCAGTGGTGGCTATGGCTACACCTTC
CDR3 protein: CATSGGYGYTF

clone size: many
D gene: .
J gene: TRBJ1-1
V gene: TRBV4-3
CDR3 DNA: TGCGCCAGCAGCAAGGCAGAACTGAACACTGAAGCTTTCTTT
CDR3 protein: CASSKAELNTEAFF

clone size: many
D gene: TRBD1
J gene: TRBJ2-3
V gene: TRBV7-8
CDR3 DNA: TGTGCCAGCAGCCTGGGACAGCACACAGATACGCAGTATTTT
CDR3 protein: CASSLGQHTDTQYF

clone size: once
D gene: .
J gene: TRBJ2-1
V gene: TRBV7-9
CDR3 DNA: TGTGCCAGCAGCTTACAGACTATAACCAACAATGAGCAGTTCTTC
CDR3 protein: CASSLQTITNNEQFF

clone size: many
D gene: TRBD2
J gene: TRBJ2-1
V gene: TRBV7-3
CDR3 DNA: TGTGCCAGCAGCTTATCGGCTAGCGGGGGGCCTAGCTCCTACAATGAGCAGTTCTTC
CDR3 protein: CASSLSASGGPSSYNEQFF

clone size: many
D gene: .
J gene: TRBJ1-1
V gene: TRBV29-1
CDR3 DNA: TGCAGCGCCAACAGGGCCCGGGGCACTGAAGCTTTCTTT
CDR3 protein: CSANRARGTEAFF

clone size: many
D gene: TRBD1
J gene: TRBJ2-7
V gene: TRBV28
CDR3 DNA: TGTGCCAGCAGTTCCGGGACAGGGTCTGTCTTCCGGGAGCAGTACTTC
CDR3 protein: CASSSGTGSVFREQYF

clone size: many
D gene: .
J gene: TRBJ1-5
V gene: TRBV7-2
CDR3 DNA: TGTGCCAGCAGCCGGGGAAGCAATCAGCCCCAGCATTTT
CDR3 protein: CASSRGSNQPQHF

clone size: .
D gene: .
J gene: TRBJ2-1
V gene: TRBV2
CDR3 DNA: TGTGCTTCTGGGAGGGGGGACTACAATGAGCAGTTCTTC
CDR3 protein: CASGRGDYNEQFF

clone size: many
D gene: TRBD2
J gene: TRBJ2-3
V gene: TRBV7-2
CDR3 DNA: TGTGCCAGCAGCTTAACCCGGGGGGGGAAAGATACGCAGTATTTT
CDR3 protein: CASSLTRGGKDTQYF

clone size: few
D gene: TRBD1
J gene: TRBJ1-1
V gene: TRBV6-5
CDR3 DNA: TGTGCCAGCAGCCGACAGGGCGCTGAAGCTTTCTTT
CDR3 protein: CASSRQGAEAFF

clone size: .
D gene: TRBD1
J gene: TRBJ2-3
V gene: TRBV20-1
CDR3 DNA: TGCAGTGCTAGAGTCGGGCAGGGGGCTACAGATACGCAGTATTTT
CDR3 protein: CSARVGQGATDTQYF